This TCR beta chain was recorded in a study of blood T cells in healthy people across ages (dated by TCRdb to 2013 to 2016). About the study as a whole: In model experiments, template switching captured roughly one uniquely barcoded TCR beta cDNA molecule for every two T cells. To track age-related changes in TCR beta repertoire diversity, the study relied on deep sequencing normalized with unique cDNA molecular identifiers. The donors were split into four age groups: young (average around 15 years), middle-aged (over 35), aged (roughly 65) and long-lived (roughly 80). To avoid experimental bias, donors of different ages were distributed randomly across sequencing lanes. Two additional independent replicas of 1 million unique cDNA reads from the same blood draw were analyzed for two donors (one aged 18 to 30 and one aged 80 or older).

The library was produced with 5' RACE. TCRdb shows the sequencer as Illumina HiSeq 2500. A second PCR of about 6 to 12 cycles was run with a J-beta primer mix and a sample-barcoded 5' primer. Each TCR beta cDNA molecule received a unique molecular identifier from a template-switch 5' adaptor carrying 12 random nucleotides. At least 2.5 million CDR3-containing paired-end reads were obtained from each sample. The Mint cDNA synthesis kit, primed by a TRBC-specific oligonucleotide, was used to synthesize first-strand cDNA from all RNA. Following uracil-DNA glycosylase treatment, a first 18-cycle PCR with universal primers M1SS and BC2_uni_R was performed on all cDNA. Regarding the original processing steps: Normalization of each sample was performed by random selection of 1 million high-quality reads, each carrying a distinct molecular identifier. Instead of being binned into consensus sequences, reads that shared molecular identifiers were thrown out. CDR3 identification, clonotype clustering and error correction used MiTCR with a Q25 quality threshold and the strictest error-elimination algorithm. A nonparametric unseen species model with Euler transformation was used to estimate a lower bound on total TCR beta diversity. In-frame beta chains were kept once TCRdb had trimmed the public reads at Q25 with fastp and called clones with MiXCR. Every entry covers one CDR3 protein and lists the most common genes and DNA from its rows. The V and J calls were determined by TCRdb, not by the authors. The sample profile shows about 1.6 million distinct CDR3 sequences; about 35% of them were found once. Clones ranked in the top ten supply about 10% of the sample.

The roughly 39 donors, aged about 6 to 100 years, were systemically healthy Caucasian individuals from Russia. Each donor gave ten milliliters of peripheral blood, drawn into EDTA-treated Vacutainer tubes. Ficoll-Paque density-gradient centrifugation was used to isolate PBMCs, with at least 7 million obtained per sample. Total RNA, at least 6 micrograms per sample, was extracted from PBMCs with Trizol reagent. For every donor, an aliquot of PBMCs went through flow cytometry to measure the percentages of naive CD45RAhigh/CD27high T cells. The study at large found these results: Estimates of total diversity from one million sequenced T cells were regarded as lower bounds and underestimates. Observed TCR beta diversity per million T cells fell roughly linearly with age, and a significant reduction was already apparent by age around 39. Bulk unsorted PBMC profiling prevented conclusive comparison of naive and antigen-experienced compartments. Compared with the aged group, the long-lived group had more naive CD4+ T cells, fewer expanded clones and increased TCR diversity, a pattern suggesting age selection. A strong correlation was found between observed TCR beta diversity and the percentage of naive T cells measured by flow cytometry. Because donor CMV infection status was unknown, age-related changes in expanded clonotypes were potentially confounded.

Points on this clonotype: It lacks a known antigen. No clone much larger than this one lies a single base away; base qualities are absent.

The source is a woman in her twenties or thirties in good health. The sample consisted of blood.

The CDR3 in this case is CASSFLGGGYEKLFF. In nucleotides, the sequence is TGCGCCAGCAGCTTCCTTGGGGGCGGATATGAAAAACTGTTTTTT. The chain couples TRBV5-1 to TRBJ1-4; TRBD1 might be the D gene, on 6 matching bases. V was cut back by 2 bases and J by 6 bases, leaving a gap of 14 bases between them. Via the germline V gene, CDR1 is SGHRS and CDR2 YFSETQ. From the cysteine through the phenylalanine, the CDR3 covers 15 amino acids. This entry keeps only the CDR3 DNA: 45 bases, framed from base 1.